Below are 7 T cell receptor beta chains sequenced from a single sample in a study of long-term antiretroviral therapy in people with HIV. At the survey level, the v3.0 immunoSEQ assay was run. Assay: immunoSEQ multiplex PCR; the TCRdb copy retains only in-frame clones and omits some. The table lists around 30,000 clones, 93% of them singletons. This specimen consisted of unsorted PBMCs, obtained 6.2 years after starting antiretroviral therapy. These receptors were obtained from a man in his forties with HIV.

This chain links TRBV25-1 with TRBJ2-7; D might be TRBD1 (6 bases). This CDR3 is 13 amino acids long. Germline V gene lookup returns CDR1 MGHDK and CDR2 SYGVNS. V lost 2 bases and J lost 8, with 13 bases in between. CDR3 sequence: CASSELGTTKQYF. CDR3 coding DNA: TGTGCCAGCAGTGAACTCGGGACAACCAAGCAGTACTTC.

The chain links TRBV9 to TRBJ2-6; TRBD1 agrees at 8 bases. Losses at the gene ends were 5 bases for V and 1 base for J; bases not matched to a gene: 2. CDR1 SGDLS and CDR2 YYNGEE come from the germline V gene. The CDR3 sequence is 15 residues long. In DNA form, the CDR3 reads TGTGCCAGCAGGGGACAGGAATCTGGGGCCAACGTCCTGACTTTC. It is translated as CASRGQESGANVLTF.

The J gene is TRBJ2-7, the V gene TRBV14; 8 nucleotides line up with TRBD1. V was clipped by 4 bases and J by 5 bases; unmatched bases: 7. This CDR3 has 14 residues. Germline-derived CDR1 and CDR2 are SGHDN and FVKESK. The CDR3 spells CASSRGDRFHEQYF. DNA for the CDR3: TGTGCCAGCAGCCGGGGGGACAGGTTCCACGAGCAGTACTTC.

This rearrangement joins TRBV5-8 to TRBJ1-5; D call uncertain. The CDR3 runs 13 residues. V dropped 0 bases and J dropped 4 bases, with 5 bases sitting between them. Looked up from germline, CDR1 is SGHTS and CDR2 is YDEGEE. The CDR3 coding sequence is TGTGCCAGCAGCTTGGACGGAAATCAGCCCCAGCATTTT. It translates to CASSLDGNQPQHF. Supplemented by reference TRBV5-8 and TRBJ1-5, the full variable domain reads EAGVTQSPTHLIKTRGQQATLRCSPISGHTSVYWYQQALGLGLQFLLWYDEGEERNRGNFPPRFSGRQFPNYSSELNVNALELEDSALYLCASSLDGNQPQHFGDGTRLSIL.

The chain has TRBV6-5 and TRBJ1-1; D is perhaps TRBD1 (6 bases). Germline CDR1 is MNHEY and CDR2 is SVGAGI. The CDR3 sequence is 14 residues long. The germline V and J ends were trimmed by 4 bases and 3 bases, with 12 bases remaining between them. The CDR3 loop is CASSWGPGDTEAFF. Here the CDR3 DNA reads TGTGCCAGCAGTTGGGGGCCGGGGGACACTGAAGCTTTCTTT.

The CDR3 DNA is TGTGCCAGCAGTGTACCCGCCGAGGGGGATTCGGCAGATACGCAGTATTTT. It codes for CASSVPAEGDSADTQYF. V gene TRBV2 combines with J gene TRBJ2-3, with D perhaps matching TRBD1 (6 bases). The CDR3 is 17 residues long. The germline V gene encodes CDR1 SNHLY and CDR2 FYNNEI. V shed 4 bases and J shed 4 bases, with 21 bases lying between them.

V is TRBV11-3 and J is TRBJ2-7; D remains unclear. The CDR3 extends over 15 amino acids. The V end was cut by 5 bases, the J end by 9 bases, with 23 bases between. CDR1 is SGHNT, CDR2 YENEEA, per germline. The CDR3 spells CASSTHPIPTVVQYF. For the CDR3, the DNA is TGTGCCAGCAGCACACACCCGATCCCGACGGTCGTGCAGTACTTC. Full variable domain (remainder filled in from reference TRBV11-3 and TRBJ2-7): EAGVVQSPRYKIIEKKQPVAFWCNPISGHNTLYWYLQNLGQGPELLIRYENEEAVDDSQLPKDRFSAERLKGVDSTLKIQPAELGDSAVYLCASSTHPIPTVVQYFGPGTRLTVT.